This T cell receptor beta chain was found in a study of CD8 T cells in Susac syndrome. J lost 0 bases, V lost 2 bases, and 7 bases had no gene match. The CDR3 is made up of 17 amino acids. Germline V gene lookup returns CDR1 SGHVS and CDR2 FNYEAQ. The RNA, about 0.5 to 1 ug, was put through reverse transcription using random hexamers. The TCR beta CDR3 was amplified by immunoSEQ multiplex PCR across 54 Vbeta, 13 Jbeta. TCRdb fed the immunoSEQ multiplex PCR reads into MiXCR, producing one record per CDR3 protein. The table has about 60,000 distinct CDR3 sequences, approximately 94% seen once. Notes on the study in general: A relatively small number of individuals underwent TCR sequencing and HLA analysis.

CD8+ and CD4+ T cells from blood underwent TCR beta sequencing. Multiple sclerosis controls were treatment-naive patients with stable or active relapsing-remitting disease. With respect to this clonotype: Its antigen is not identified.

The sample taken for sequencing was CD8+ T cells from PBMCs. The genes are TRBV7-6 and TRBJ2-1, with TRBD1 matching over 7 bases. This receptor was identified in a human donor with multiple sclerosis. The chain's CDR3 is CASSLRPPGGSYNEQFF. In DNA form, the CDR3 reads TGTGCCAGCAGCTTACGGCCCCCAGGGGGCTCCTACAATGAGCAGTTCTTC.